A selection of T cell receptor beta chains follows, all from one sample in a study of cytomegalovirus exposure and HLA in healthy donors. The data were produced by immunoSEQ multiplex PCR, yet TCRdb's version contains in-frame clones alone and is incomplete. The sample yields approximately 150,000 clones, about 80% seen once. Sequencing was performed on PBMCs. The receptors originated from a man aged 35 to 55 in good health and CMV-seropositive. CDR3s include the opening cysteine and the closing phenylalanine or tryptophan. The D gene is left open where the match is weak. Size tells how often a clone was seen (once, few, many) or the class of an expanded clone, and some rows leave it out.

>TRBD2|16|TRBJ2-3|.|TRBV5-4
CASSSGLAGATDTQYF
TGTGCCAGCAGCAGCGGGCTAGCGGGAGCCACAGATACGCAGTATTTT
>TRBD1|14|TRBJ2-7|.|TRBV5-4
CASSSRDSSYEQYF
TGTGCCAGCAGTTCCCGGGACAGCTCCTACGAGCAGTACTTC
>.|14|TRBJ1-2|.|TRBV25-1
CASREWGGGNGYTF
TGTGCCAGCAGGGAATGGGGAGGGGGGAATGGCTACACCTTC
>.|20|TRBJ2-1|.|TRBV21-1
CASDQSDSWGGFLSYNEQFF
TGTGCCAGCGATCAATCGGATAGCTGGGGGGGGTTCCTCTCCTACAATGAGCAGTTCTTC
>.|18|TRBJ1-5|.|TRBV7-9
CASSLAAGGTDSNQPQHF
TGTGCCAGCAGCTTAGCGGCCGGAGGGACTGATAGCAATCAGCCCCAGCATTTT
>.|13|TRBJ2-7|.|TRBV5-1
CASSSGLGDEQYF
TGCGCCAGCAGCTCGGGACTCGGGGACGAGCAGTACTTC
>TRBD2|17|TRBJ2-3|.|TRBV18
CASSPPGRLRVANTQYF
TGTGCCAGCTCACCTCCCGGGAGGCTACGAGTAGCAAATACGCAGTATTTT
>.|15|TRBJ2-2|.|TRBV7-8
CASSPSGRGIGELFF
TGTGCCAGCAGCCCCTCCGGGAGAGGGATCGGGGAGCTGTTTTTT
>.|17|TRBJ1-5|.|TRBV4-2
CASSQGGYSGSNQPQHF
TGTGCCAGCAGCCAAGGGGGATACAGCGGGTCGAATCAGCCCCAGCATTTT
>.|13|TRBJ1-1|.|TRBV28
CASSVQLNTEAFF
TGTGCCAGCAGCGTACAGCTGAACACTGAAGCTTTCTTT
>.|13|TRBJ1-5|.|TRBV6-6
CASKPSGGGPQHF
TGTGCCAGCAAACCATCGGGGGGGGGACCCCAGCATTTT
>.|15|TRBJ1-2|once|TRBV7-8
CASSLRREGGYGYTF
TGTGCCAGCAGCTTGAGGCGGGAGGGCGGCTATGGCTACACCTTC
>TRBD1|15|TRBJ2-2|.|TRBV7-9
CASSLGQANTGELFF
TGTGCCAGCAGCCTGGGACAGGCGAACACCGGGGAGCTGTTTTTT
>TRBD1|13|TRBJ2-7|.|TRBV6-1
CASNTGGLYEQYF
TGTGCCAGCAACACAGGGGGTCTCTACGAGCAGTACTTC
>TRBD2|14|TRBJ2-7|.|TRBV19
CASSLSSGNDEQYF
TGTGCCAGTAGTCTCAGTAGCGGGAACGACGAGCAGTACTTC
>.|12|TRBJ1-2|.|TRBV14
CASSGHREGYTF
TGTGCCAGCAGCGGACACCGCGAGGGCTACACCTTC
>.|14|TRBJ2-5|.|TRBV19
CASSLGVFSETQYF
TGTGCCAGTAGTCTCGGGGTTTTTAGCGAGACCCAGTACTTC
>TRBD2|16|TRBJ2-3|.|TRBV7-2
CASSLRLAASTDTQYF
TGTGCCAGCAGCCTTCGACTAGCAGCTAGCACAGATACGCAGTATTTT
>TRBD1|15|TRBJ1-2|.|TRBV18
CASSPLAGTGYGYTF
TGTGCCAGCTCACCACTCGCCGGGACAGGCTATGGCTACACCTTC
>.|13|TRBJ2-3|.|TRBV4-2
CASSSQATDTQYF
TGTGCCAGCAGCTCCCAGGCCACAGATACGCAGTATTTT
>.|17|TRBJ1-2|.|TRBV28
CASSFSDVGRANYGYTF
TGTGCCAGCAGTTTTTCCGACGTAGGCAGGGCTAACTATGGCTACACCTTC
>.|15|TRBJ2-2|.|TRBV6-1
CASSRQAILTGELFF
TGTGCCAGCAGCCGTCAGGCCATCCTGACCGGGGAGCTGTTTTTT